A selection of T cell receptor beta chains follows, all from one sample in a study of cytomegalovirus exposure and HLA in healthy donors. Sequenced by immunoSEQ multiplex PCR; TCRdb stores in-frame clones only, minus some. The sample includes over 100,000 clones, almost 80% seen only once; the top ten take approximately 1.4%. The material sequenced was PBMCs. The source is a female donor in good health and CMV-seronegative. The CDR3 runs from the conserved cysteine through the conserved F or W. D genes are given only for firm matches. The size of a clone is reported for some rows only, either as once, few or many, or as a class for expanded clones.

TRBV4-3	TRBJ2-7	.	.	CASSQGLRGEQYF	TGCGCCAGCAGCCAAGGATTAAGGGGAGAGCAGTACTTC
TRBV19	TRBJ1-4	.	.	CASSLRGVRLFF	TGTGCCAGTAGTCTCAGGGGCGTGCGGCTGTTTTTT
TRBV30	TRBJ2-7	TRBD2	.	CAWRIGGVNEQYF	TGTGCCTGGAGAATTGGGGGGGTGAACGAGCAGTACTTC
TRBV7-3	TRBJ1-1	.	.	CASSLGRGNTEAFF	TGTGCCAGCAGCTTGGGCCGGGGGAACACTGAAGCTTTCTTT
TRBV7-2	TRBJ2-1	.	.	CASSPRGLGNEQFF	TGTGCCAGCAGCCCCCGGGGACTTGGCAATGAGCAGTTCTTC
TRBV11-2	TRBJ2-7	TRBD1	.	CASSQARDRSFYEQYF	TGTGCCAGCAGCCAGGCCCGGGACAGATCGTTCTACGAGCAGTACTTC
TRBV5-1	TRBJ2-5	TRBD1	.	CASSPPGQGGETQYF	TGCGCCAGCAGCCCGCCGGGACAGGGAGGTGAGACCCAGTACTTC
TRBV15	TRBJ2-1	.	.	CATSRDMVSSYNEQFF	TGTGCCACCAGCAGAGATATGGTGAGCTCCTACAATGAGCAGTTCTTC
TRBV4-2	TRBJ2-1	.	.	CASSQDGGNEQFF	TGTGCCAGCAGCCAAGATGGGGGGAATGAGCAGTTCTTC
TRBV4-1	TRBJ2-2	.	.	CASSQRGSDTGELFF	TGCGCCAGCAGCCAAAGAGGGAGCGACACCGGGGAGCTGTTTTTT
TRBV4-1	TRBJ2-2	TRBD1	.	CASSQGQGNTGELFF	TGCGCCAGCAGCCAAGGACAGGGGAACACCGGGGAGCTGTTTTTT
TRBV28	TRBJ2-7	TRBD2	.	CASSPTLAGGPDEQYF	TGTGCCAGCAGTCCCACCCTAGCGGGAGGCCCGGACGAGCAGTACTTC
TRBV2	TRBJ2-7	TRBD1	.	CASKPNRGDEQYF	TGTGCCAGCAAGCCTAACAGGGGAGACGAGCAGTACTTC
TRBV2	TRBJ1-2	.	.	CASSERQGSNYGYTF	TGTGCCAGCAGTGAACGTCAGGGCAGTAACTATGGCTACACCTTC
TRBV19	TRBJ2-2	.	.	CASKSSGQRDTGELFF	TGTGCCAGTAAATCCTCCGGACAGAGGGACACCGGGGAGCTGTTTTTT
TRBV28	TRBJ1-3	.	.	CASTLGRIRGNTIYF	TGTGCCAGCACCCTCGGGAGAATCAGGGGAAACACCATATATTTT
TRBV7-3	TRBJ1-1	.	.	CASSHQHLNTEAFF	TGTGCCAGCAGCCACCAACACCTTAACACTGAAGCTTTCTTT
TRBV27	TRBJ1-5	.	.	CASRHSPNSNQPQHF	TGTGCCAGCCGACACAGTCCTAATAGCAATCAGCCCCAGCATTTT
TRBV10-3	TRBJ1-2	TRBD1	.	CAISDPGQGARDYGYTF	TGTGCCATCAGTGATCCGGGACAGGGGGCGCGGGACTATGGCTACACCTTC
TRBV5-1	TRBJ2-1	TRBD2	.	CASSLEAGYNEQFF	TGCGCCAGCAGCTTAGAAGCGGGGTACAATGAGCAGTTCTTC
TRBV6-4	TRBJ2-3	TRBD2	few	CASSDSAGAPPDTQYF	TGTGCCAGCAGTGACTCAGCGGGAGCCCCCCCAGATACGCAGTATTTT
TRBV12-2	TRBJ2-1	.	once	CASRFGGLAGSYNEQFF	TGTGCAAGTCGCTTTGGGGGACTAGCGGGATCCTACAATGAGCAGTTCTTC
TRBV7-8	TRBJ2-3	TRBD2	.	CASSALGLAGFDTQYF	TGTGCCAGCAGCGCCTTGGGACTAGCGGGATTCGATACGCAGTATTTT
TRBV5-4	TRBJ1-2	TRBD1	.	CASSFNRGLYGYTF	TGTGCCAGCAGCTTTAACAGGGGGCTCTATGGCTACACCTTC
TRBV7-9	TRBJ2-2	TRBD1	.	CASSYSRDRDNTGELFF	TGTGCCAGCAGCTACAGCCGGGACAGGGATAACACCGGGGAGCTGTTTTTT
TRBV7-6	TRBJ1-4	.	.	CASSSRVWREKLFF	TGTGCCAGCAGCTCCAGGGTGTGGCGGGAAAAACTGTTTTTT
TRBV29-1	TRBJ1-1	.	.	CSGRAGWTEAFF	TGCAGCGGACGCGCGGGGTGGACTGAAGCTTTCTTT
TRBV30	TRBJ1-3	.	.	CAWSSPTAHIYF	TGTGCCTGGAGCTCCCCGACAGCCCACATATATTTT
TRBV19	TRBJ2-7	.	.	CASRQQSSSYEQYF	TGTGCCAGTCGACAGCAAAGTAGCTCCTACGAGCAGTACTTC
TRBV6-5	TRBJ1-6	.	.	CASSTVPNSPLHF	TGTGCCAGTTCGACAGTCCCAAATTCACCCCTCCACTTT
TRBV4-2	TRBJ1-4	TRBD1	.	CASSQGDSFNEKLFF	TGTGCCAGCAGCCAAGGGGACAGCTTTAATGAAAAACTGTTTTTT
TRBV7-3	TRBJ2-2	.	.	CASSLGSGELFF	TGTGCCAGCAGCTTAGGTAGCGGGGAGCTGTTTTTT
TRBV27	TRBJ2-7	TRBD2	.	CASSPGLAGAYYEQYF	TGTGCCAGCAGCCCGGGACTAGCGGGAGCGTACTACGAGCAGTACTTC
TRBV6-1	TRBJ2-7	TRBD2	.	CASSEVVRRGGEQYF	TGTGCCAGCAGTGAAGTCGTGCGGCGGGGGGGAGAGCAGTACTTC
TRBV28	TRBJ1-5	.	.	CASSFFGGNQPQHF	TGTGCCAGCAGTTTTTTCGGGGGAAATCAGCCCCAGCATTTT
TRBV2	TRBJ1-4	TRBD1	.	CASRMTGGEKLFF	TGTGCCAGCAGAATGACAGGGGGTGAAAAACTGTTTTTT
TRBV30	TRBJ2-7	TRBD2	.	CAWTAGGAYEQYF	TGTGCCTGGACGGCGGGAGGGGCCTACGAGCAGTACTTC
TRBV5-6	TRBJ2-2	TRBD2	.	CASSLGGVTGELFF	TGTGCCAGCAGTCTCGGGGGGGTGACCGGGGAGCTGTTTTTT
TRBV29-1	TRBJ1-1	TRBD1	.	CSVQQGQDTEAFF	TGCAGCGTTCAACAGGGGCAGGACACTGAAGCTTTCTTT
TRBV5-1	TRBJ2-7	TRBD2	.	CASSPRLAGVGSEQYF	TGCGCCAGCAGCCCTCGGCTAGCGGGAGTTGGGTCCGAGCAGTACTTC
TRBV7-2	TRBJ2-1	TRBD1	.	CASSVGQGSYNEQFF	TGTGCCAGCAGCGTGGGACAGGGCTCCTACAATGAGCAGTTCTTC
TRBV19	TRBJ1-2	.	.	CASSRSTGGYGYTF	TGTGCCAGTAGTCGTAGTACGGGAGGCTATGGCTACACCTTC
TRBV19	TRBJ2-3	TRBD2	.	CASSSRLAGGLDTQYF	TGTGCCAGTAGTTCAAGACTAGCGGGAGGTTTGGATACGCAGTATTTT
TRBV7-2	TRBJ2-7	TRBD2	.	CASSSPGTSGRLIYEQYF	TGTGCCAGCAGCTCGCCCGGGACTAGCGGGAGGCTAATCTACGAGCAGTACTTC
TRBV4-2	TRBJ2-3	TRBD2	.	CASSQAQPSGRVSTDTQYF	TGTGCCAGCAGCCAAGCTCAGCCTAGCGGGAGGGTTAGCACAGATACGCAGTATTTT
TRBV7-9	TRBJ2-1	TRBD2	.	CASSETTSGYSYNEQFF	TGTGCCAGCAGCGAAACGACTAGCGGGTATTCCTACAATGAGCAGTTCTTC
TRBV29-1	TRBJ2-5	TRBD1	.	CSVSPGGAETQYF	TGCAGCGTGAGTCCAGGGGGCGCAGAGACCCAGTACTTC
TRBV7-2	TRBJ2-1	TRBD1	once	CASSLVGDRGNEQFF	TGTGCCAGCAGCTTAGTCGGGGACAGGGGAAATGAGCAGTTCTTC
TRBV7-2	TRBJ1-6	.	.	CASSPQDWTPLHF	TGTGCCAGCAGCCCCCAGGACTGGACACCCCTCCACTTT
TRBV5-1	TRBJ1-2	TRBD1	once	CASSLDRVYGYTF	TGCGCCAGCAGCCTGGACAGGGTCTATGGCTACACCTTC
TRBV7-9	TRBJ2-7	.	.	CASSLGGGNNYEQYF	TGTGCCAGCAGCTTAGGGGGCGGGAACAACTACGAGCAGTACTTC
TRBV19	TRBJ1-4	.	.	CASNFQGEKLFF	TGTGCCAGTAACTTTCAGGGCGAAAAACTGTTTTTT
TRBV6-1	TRBJ2-6	.	.	CASSDGDSGANVLTF	TGTGCCAGCAGTGACGGGGACTCTGGGGCCAACGTCCTGACTTTC
TRBV9	TRBJ2-7	.	.	CASSVDPQGTYEQYF	TGTGCCAGCAGCGTAGATCCCCAGGGTACCTACGAGCAGTACTTC
TRBV4-2	TRBJ2-5	TRBD2	.	CASSQEVVYGRETQYF	TGTGCCAGCAGCCAAGAAGTGGTGTACGGGAGGGAGACCCAGTACTTC